These 28 T cell receptor beta chains were all obtained from the same sample, sequenced in a study of graft-versus-host responses after intestinal transplantation. The data were produced by immunoSEQ multiplex PCR, yet TCRdb's version contains in-frame clones alone and is incomplete. The sample includes about 120,000 clones, 90% to 95% of them seen just once. No cognate antigen is known for these TCRs. The source was unstimulated CD4+ T cells sorted from spleen or lymph node cells, collected before intestinal transplant. These receptors all come from a human donor who received an intestinal transplant.

This clone was detected a few times. CDR3 sequence (DNA): TGTGCCAGCATGAGAGGGACTGGTAGCTCCTACGAGCAGTACTTC. This encodes CASMRGTGSSYEQYF. This chain connects TRBV5-8 to TRBJ2-7, with D tentatively TRBD2 (6 bases). Per the germline V gene, CDR1 is SGHTS and CDR2 is YDEGEE. CDR3 length: 15 residues. Trimming cost V 6 bases and J 0 bases, with 16 bases left between them.

The chain couples TRBV18 to TRBJ2-3, with D hard to call. V was trimmed by 3 bases and J by 1 base, leaving 8 bases between them. CDR3 length: 14 residues. Germline CDR1 KGHSH, CDR2 LQKENI. The CDR3 nucleotides read TGTGCCAGCTCACCTCCCTCAGGCACAGATACGCAGTATTTT. Protein product: CASSPPSGTDTQYF.

The chain links TRBV28 to TRBJ2-3, with TRBD1 matching 8 bases. The V segment lost 5 bases and the J segment 3 bases; nucleotides outside the gene matches: 4. The CDR3 has 14 amino acids. CDR1 and CDR2 from the germline V gene are MDHEN and SYDVKM. The DNA of the CDR3 is TGTGCCAGCAGTCCCGGACAGGGAACAGATACGCAGTATTTT. As protein: CASSPGQGTDTQYF.

This rearrangement joins TRBV29-1 to TRBJ1-1; 8 bases are a match to TRBD1. CDR3 length equals 12 residues. Germline CDR1 reads SQVTM; CDR2 reads ANQGSEA. V shed 5 bases and J 5 bases; nucleotides not matched to a gene: 4. Written as DNA, the CDR3 is TGCAGCGTTCAGGGGGCCTTAACTGAAGCTTTCTTT. It yields the protein CSVQGALTEAFF.

This chain connects TRBV7-8 to TRBJ1-1, with 9 bases aligning to TRBD1. The CDR3 is 15 amino acids. The germline gives CDR1 SGHVS, CDR2 FQNEAQ. V dropped 2 bases and J dropped 5; count of bases not matched to a gene: 6. The CDR3 loop is CASSLRRTGETEAFF. The CDR3 bases are TGTGCCAGCAGCTTAAGGCGGACAGGGGAAACTGAAGCTTTCTTT.

The V gene is TRBV30, the J gene TRBJ1-4, with TRBD1 identical over 7 bases. The CDR3 loop spans 17 amino acids. Germline V gives CDR1 GTSNPN, CDR2 SVGIG (reference sequence). The V gene end was trimmed by 7 bases and the J gene end by 0 bases; junction bases not matched to a gene: 14. The CDR3 loop reads CASTKGQGVTTNEKLFF. For the CDR3, the DNA is TGTGCCTCTACAAAGGGGCAGGGGGTGACAACTAATGAAAAACTGTTTTTT.

This chain connects TRBV11-3 to TRBJ2-1, with 8 bases identical to TRBD2. The CDR3 runs 15 residues. V was clipped by 5 bases and J by 5 bases; unmatched bases: 8. Germline-derived CDR1 and CDR2 are SGHNT and YENEEA. In DNA, the CDR3 is TGTGCCAGCAGCCCGGGGGGGAGCGTTAACAATGAGCAGTTCTTC. Protein sequence: CASSPGGSVNNEQFF.

The chain joins TRBV28 to TRBJ1-2; perhaps TRBD1 as D (5 bases). This CDR3 is 15 amino acids long. Trimming took 7 bases from V and 3 from J, leaving 18 bases between them. In germline, CDR1 is MDHEN, CDR2 SYDVKM. CDR3 protein: CASTPDWDADYGYTF. Here the CDR3 DNA reads TGTGCCAGCACCCCTGACTGGGACGCGGACTATGGCTACACCTTC.

This rearrangement joins TRBV11-3 to TRBJ1-3, with D uncertain. Germline V gene lookup returns CDR1 SGHNT and CDR2 YENEEA. The CDR3 has 13 amino acids. V lost 0 bases, J lost 5 bases, and 5 bases lay in between. DNA for the CDR3: TGTGCCAGCAGCTTAGATGTGAGAAACACCATATATTTT. Protein: CASSLDVRNTIYF.

The rearrangement uses TRBV28 and TRBJ2-7; a weak D match, TRBD1 (6 bases). Germline V gene data show CDR1 as MDHEN and CDR2 as SYDVKM. V lost 7 bases, J lost 4 bases, and 17 bases lay in between. CDR3 length: 14 residues. CDR3 sequence: CASTSLGGLYEQYF. CDR3 in DNA: TGTGCCAGCACATCCCTAGGGGGTTTGTACGAGCAGTACTTC.

The genes are TRBV6-5 and TRBJ1-2, with 7 bases fitting TRBD1. The V gene end was trimmed by 2 bases and the J gene end by 3 bases; junction bases not matched to a gene: 6. Germline CDR1 MNHEY, CDR2 SVGAGI. This CDR3 has 15 amino acids. CDR3 coding DNA: TGTGCCAGCAGTTACACCCCGGGACAGTACTATGGCTACACCTTC. As protein: CASSYTPGQYYGYTF.

This chain links TRBV7-3 with TRBJ2-3; TRBD1 is a possible D gene (6 bases). V dropped 6 bases and J dropped 4 bases, with 8 bases sitting between them. The CDR3 has 12 amino acids. Germline lookup yields CDR1 SGHTA and CDR2 FQGTGA. DNA of the CDR3: TGTGCCAGCAGTCCAGGGGCAGATACGCAGTATTTT. The encoded protein is CASSPGADTQYF.

The chain recombines TRBV9 with TRBJ2-1; 8 nucleotides match TRBD2. Germline-derived CDR1 and CDR2 are SGDLS and YYNGEE. CDR3 length: 18 residues. J gave up 0 bases and V 3 bases, and 11 bases lay outside the gene matches. In nucleotides, the CDR3 is TGTGCCAGCAGCGAGCCGGGGGGGAGGCCGAGCTCCTACAATGAGCAGTTCTTC. Its translation is CASSEPGGRPSSYNEQFF.

V and J are TRBV28 and TRBJ2-7, with D unresolved. The length of the CDR3 is 13 residues. V lost 6 bases, J lost 4 bases, and 13 bases lay in between. Germline CDR1 and CDR2: MDHEN and SYDVKM. The CDR3 DNA is TGTGCCAGCAGCACCTCGACGGGTTACGAGCAGTACTTC. It encodes CASSTSTGYEQYF.

Only one count was recorded for this clone. The chain uses TRBV19 and TRBJ2-7, with D perhaps TRBD2 (6 bases). Germline V lookup: CDR1 LNHDA, CDR2 SQIVND (reference sequence). Trimming took off 5 bases at V and 7 bases at J, with 21 bases between the two ends. There are 15 residues in the CDR3. CDR3 in amino acids: CASSWSVGRAGEQYF. In DNA, the CDR3 is TGTGCCAGTAGTTGGTCGGTAGGAAGGGCGGGGGAGCAGTACTTC.

As for this clone: Compared with germline, one end of the junction differs, possibly owing to a read error. The chain is built from TRBV6-1 and TRBJ2-7; a weak D match, TRBD2 (6 bases). CDR3 size: 11 residues. Germline V gene sequence: CDR1 MNHNS, CDR2 SASEGT. This CDR3 is CASSEVIERDF. CDR3 DNA sequence: TGTGCCAGCAGTGAAGTAATCGAGCGGGACTTC.

V and J are TRBV28 and TRBJ1-5; no definite D call. Germline CDR1 and CDR2: MDHEN and SYDVKM. The length of the CDR3 is 15 residues. V was pared by 7 bases and J by 0 bases, with 13 bases between. The CDR3 DNA follows: TGTGCCAGCATCAAACTGGACCCTAGCAATCAGCCCCAGCATTTT. Translated, it gives CASIKLDPSNQPQHF.

This clone occurred a few times. The rearrangement links TRBV6-6 to TRBJ1-4; D gene unclear. The ends were cut back, 7 bases at V and 6 bases at J, with 12 bases in the middle. Per the germline V gene, CDR1 is MNHNY and CDR2 is SVGAGI (reference sequence). The CDR3 length is 13 residues. DNA of the CDR3: TGTGCCAGCAACAGACCGGGAGATGAAAAACTGTTTTTT. Its protein is CASNRPGDEKLFF.

This chain links TRBV5-1 with TRBJ2-3, with TRBD2 matching 11 bases. V shed 0 bases and J 2 bases; nucleotides not matched to a gene: 2. CDR3 size: 16 residues. The germline gives CDR1 SGHRS, CDR2 YFSETQ. CDR3 nucleotide sequence: TGCGCCAGCAGCTTGGTGGGACTAGCGGTCACAGATACGCAGTATTTT. Amino acids: CASSLVGLAVTDTQYF.

V and J are TRBV12-2 and TRBJ2-7. TRBV12-2 is labeled a pseudogene. The CDR3 sequence is 17 residues long. This CDR3 is CASRLGAGKGGSYEQYF. The CDR3 DNA reads TGTGCAAGTCGCTTAGGGGCCGGGAAGGGGGGATCCTACGAGCAGTACTTC.

This rearrangement joins TRBV28 to TRBJ2-3; 8 positions agree with TRBD1. Germline loops: CDR1 MDHEN, CDR2 SYDVKM. CDR3 length equals 15 residues. V lost 6 bases and J lost 2; bases outside the gene matches: 7. CDR3 in amino acids: CASRERTGLTDTQYF. CDR3 nucleotide sequence: TGTGCCAGCAGGGAGAGGACAGGGCTCACAGATACGCAGTATTTT.

This chain connects TRBV10-3 to TRBJ1-1; TRBD1 agrees at 7 bases. This CDR3 region has 14 residues. Germline V gene lookup returns CDR1 ENHRY and CDR2 SYGVKD. The V and J ends lost 10 bases and 0 bases, in that order; junction bases with no gene match: 8. The CDR3 nucleotides read TGTGCCACACGGGACAGAACAATGAACACTGAAGCTTTCTTT. Residues: CATRDRTMNTEAFF.

This clone was counted a single time. The rearrangement links TRBV9 to TRBJ1-1, with unresolved D. This CDR3 contains 13 residues. Trimming pared 1 base from V and 5 bases from J, leaving 9 bases between. Germline assignment: CDR1 SGDLS and CDR2 YYNGEE. The CDR3 bases are TGTGCCAGCAGCGTATCCCCCGGAACTGAAGCTTTCTTT. It is translated as CASSVSPGTEAFF. The full variable domain, with the rest looked up from reference TRBV9 and TRBJ1-1, is DSGVTQTPKHLITATGQRVTLRCSPRSGDLSVYWYQQSLDQGLQFLIQYYNGEERAKGNILERFSAQQFPDLHSELNLSSLELGDSALYFCASSVSPGTEAFFGQGTRLTVV.

The chain couples TRBV10-3 to TRBJ1-2; the D is unclear. Germline-derived CDR1 and CDR2 are ENHRY and SYGVKD. The ends were cut back, 4 bases at V and 8 bases at J, with 8 bases in the middle. The CDR3 extends over 11 amino acids. CDR3 sequence reads: CAISGVWGYTF. CDR3 coding DNA: TGTGCCATCAGTGGGGTTTGGGGCTACACCTTC.

V gene TRBV28 combines with J gene TRBJ1-2; no definite D call. Per the germline V gene, CDR1 is MDHEN and CDR2 is SYDVKM. The germline V and J ends were trimmed by 5 bases and 3 bases, with 19 bases remaining between them. This CDR3 has 16 amino acids. The CDR3 sequence: CASSPGYPHWDYGYTF. CDR3 sequence (DNA): TGTGCCAGCAGTCCCGGGTATCCCCACTGGGACTATGGCTACACCTTC.

This chain connects TRBV2 to TRBJ2-5; D possibly matches TRBD1 or TRBD2 (5 bases each). The germline V gene has CDR1 SNHLY and CDR2 FYNNEI. V lost 6 bases to trimming and J lost 3 bases, with 17 bases between them. This CDR3 has 15 amino acids. CDR3 residues: CASSVGIGGKETQYF. In nucleotides, the CDR3 is TGTGCCAGCAGCGTGGGGATTGGGGGTAAAGAGACCCAGTACTTC.

The chain recombines TRBV6-1 with TRBJ2-1; 10 bases are a match to TRBD2. CDR3 length equals 19 residues. Unmatched junction bases numbered 21, after V lost 6 bases and J lost 7 bases. Looked up from germline, CDR1 is MNHNS and CDR2 is SASEGT. The CDR3 nucleotides read TGTGCCAGCAGAGAACCTAGGGCTAGCGGGAGAGCAGTAGATAATGAGCAGTTCTTC. Protein sequence: CASREPRASGRAVDNEQFF.

V is TRBV11-2 and J is TRBJ2-7; maybe TRBD2 (5 bases). Between the trimmed V and J ends, which lost 5 bases and 2 bases, there was a span of 16 bases. Germline V gene data show CDR1 as SGHAT and CDR2 as FQNNGV. The CDR3 covers 15 residues. CDR3 residues: CASSPNWLATYEQYF. The CDR3, as DNA: TGTGCCAGCAGCCCCAACTGGCTAGCAACCTACGAGCAGTACTTC.